This is a list of T cell receptor beta chains from one sample in a study of shared clonotypes between healthy human individuals. Libraries were prepared by immunoSEQ multiplex PCR; TCRdb keeps only in-frame clonotypes and omits some of them. The repertoire holds about 1.5 million clones, with approximately 97% as singletons. The sample was naive CD4+ T cells sorted from blood. These receptors were obtained from a man in his thirties or forties in good health. Each CDR3 is given with its conserved first and last residue. The D gene is left open where the match is weak. Some rows mark clone size as missing; the rest say once, few, many or name a class of expanded clone.

clone_size j_call d_call v_call cdr3_nt cdr3_aa
NA TRBJ2-3 NA TRBV4-3 TGCGCCAGCAGCCAAGAATGGGGTCCTAACACAGATACGCAGTATTTT CASSQEWGPNTDTQYF
NA TRBJ2-7 TRBD1 TRBV30 TGTGCCTGGGGGACAGGGTATCGCTACGAGCAGTACTTC CAWGTGYRYEQYF
NA TRBJ1-1 NA TRBV19 TGTGCCAGTAGCAATGCAGGGAACACTGAAGCTTTCTTT CASSNAGNTEAFF
NA TRBJ2-5 TRBD2 TRBV5-1 TGCGCCAGCAGCTTGGTGGCAGGGAGGGACTTTCGTGGAGCCCAGTACTTC CASSLVAGRDFRGAQYF
NA TRBJ2-2 TRBD2 TRBV27 TGTGCCAGCAGTTTGCTAGCGGGAGGCGGCGGGGAGCTGTTTTTT CASSLLAGGGGELFF
NA TRBJ2-3 NA TRBV5-4 TGTGCCAGCAGCCAAGATAGCGGAACGGCATACACAGATACGCAGTATTTT CASSQDSGTAYTDTQYF
NA TRBJ2-3 TRBD1 TRBV10-3 TGTGCCATCGGCCACAGGGGAACAGATACGCAGTATTTT CAIGHRGTDTQYF
NA TRBJ2-1 NA TRBV14 TGTGCCAGCAGCCAACTAACCTACAATGAGCAGTTCTTC CASSQLTYNEQFF
NA TRBJ2-7 TRBD1 TRBV15 TGTGCCACCAGCAGAGCAGGGGGCATACTTTACGAGCAGTACTTC CATSRAGGILYEQYF
NA TRBJ2-1 TRBD1 TRBV9 TGTGCCAGCAGTATGTTGGGGACAGGGGGGCAGTTCTTC CASSMLGTGGQFF
NA TRBJ1-3 NA TRBV7-2 TGTGCCAGCAGCTTAGTCGGGGGGACCGGAAACACCATATATTTT CASSLVGGTGNTIYF
once TRBJ2-4 NA TRBV19 TGTGCCAGAGGAGGACAGCTAGCCAAAAACATTCAGTACTTC CARGGQLAKNIQYF
NA TRBJ2-3 NA TRBV28 TGTGCCAGCAGTTTATCCCCGGCCAGGCCACTGCAGTATTTT CASSLSPARPLQYF
NA TRBJ2-7 NA TRBV21-1 TGTGCCAGCACCAGGACTAGCGGGAGGGCCTGCACCTACGAGCAGTACTTC CASTRTSGRACTYEQYF
NA TRBJ1-5 NA TRBV7-2 TGTGCCAGCAGCTTAGCGCAAGGATTAGTCGATCAGCCCCAGCATTTT CASSLAQGLVDQPQHF
NA TRBJ1-5 NA TRBV28 TGTGCCAGCAGTTTTGGCAGACCCAATCAGCCCCAGCATTTT CASSFGRPNQPQHF
once TRBJ2-4 NA TRBV12-5 TGTGCTAGTGGTCGGGACTCCTCCTTTCCGACCAAAAACATTCAGTACTTC CASGRDSSFPTKNIQYF
NA TRBJ2-2 NA TRBV7-7 TGTGCCAGCAGTCATACATACACCGGGGAGCTGTTTTTT CASSHTYTGELFF
NA TRBJ1-2 NA TRBV25-1 TGTGCCAGCAGTTACAAACTTAACTATGGCTACACCTTC CASSYKLNYGYTF
NA TRBJ1-1 NA TRBV29-1 TGCAGCGTTGAAGGCGGGGGGCGGAACACTGAAGCTTTCTTT CSVEGGGRNTEAFF
NA TRBJ2-3 NA TRBV9 TGTGCCAGCAGCGACGACGGGCAGGTCGGATGGGTAGATACGCAGTATTTT CASSDDGQVGWVDTQYF
once TRBJ1-1 NA TRBV18 TGTGCCAGCTCACCAGGCGGGAAGAACACTGAAGCTTTCTTT CASSPGGKNTEAFF
NA TRBJ2-7 TRBD1 TRBV2 TGTGCCTCGGCCGGGACAGGGGCCTACGAGCAGTACTTC CASAGTGAYEQYF
NA TRBJ2-1 NA TRBV7-3 TGTGCCAGCAGCTCGGGGGACTACAATGAGCAGTTCTTC CASSSGDYNEQFF
NA TRBJ1-5 TRBD1 TRBV2 TGTGCCAGCAGTCACCTCCGGGACAGGGACCAGCCCCAGCATTTT CASSHLRDRDQPQHF
NA TRBJ2-7 TRBD2 TRBV11-2 TGTGCCAGCAGCCCTAGCGGGAGGGCGGGAGAGCAGTACTTC CASSPSGRAGEQYF
NA TRBJ2-7 NA TRBV6-8 TGTGCCGGGCCAGAGCCCCCCGAGCTAAAACTCGACTACGAGCAGTACTTC CAGPEPPELKLDYEQYF
once TRBJ2-5 TRBD2 TRBV6-5 TGTGCCAGCAGTTCACAAGCGGGAGAGGAAGAGACCCAGTACTTC CASSSQAGEEETQYF
NA TRBJ2-7 TRBD1 TRBV7-9 TGTGCCAGCAGCTTAACCGGGACAGGGGGCGAGGAGCAGTACTTC CASSLTGTGGEEQYF
NA TRBJ1-1 TRBD1 TRBV5-1 TGCGCCAGCAGCTCACAGGGGGTGGACACTGAAGCTTTCTTT CASSSQGVDTEAFF
NA TRBJ1-2 NA TRBV21-1 TGTGCCAGCAGCAAGCTCTTTTGTCGCTGGGGCTACACCTTC CASSKLFCRWGYTF
NA TRBJ2-1 TRBD2 TRBV30 TGTGCCTGGACTAGCGGGATTGTCCCCGGTAATGAGCAGTTCTTC CAWTSGIVPGNEQFF
once TRBJ2-1 TRBD2 TRBV5-4 TGTGCCAGCAGCTCTCTAGCGGGTACCTACAATGAGCAGTTCTTC CASSSLAGTYNEQFF
NA TRBJ2-5 NA TRBV6-5 TGTGCCAGCAGTTACTCGGAGGGAGTTGGTGAGACCCAGTACTTC CASSYSEGVGETQYF
NA TRBJ2-3 NA TRBV7-9 TGTGCCAGCAGCTTCAAACAGGGCCTCCTTAACACAGATACGCAGTATTTT CASSFKQGLLNTDTQYF
NA TRBJ2-3 NA TRBV6-6 TGTGCCAGCAGTTACGTGGGGGACACAGATACGCAGTATTTT CASSYVGDTDTQYF
NA TRBJ2-7 NA TRBV9 TGTGCCAGCAGCAGAGCGGACAGACTCTACGAGCAGTACTTC CASSRADRLYEQYF
NA TRBJ2-1 TRBD2 TRBV5-1 TGCGCCAGCAGCTTGGGGATACTAGCGGGGACCAATGAGCAGTTCTTC CASSLGILAGTNEQFF
NA TRBJ2-1 TRBD2 TRBV7-2 TGTGCCAGCAGCCCGTGGGGGGGGAGCGAGCAGTTCTTC CASSPWGGSEQFF